Listed here are 24 T cell receptor beta chains from one sample, sequenced in a study of blood T cell repertoires in COVID-19. Sequencing used immunoSEQ multiplex PCR; TCRdb keeps in-frame clones, though not all of them. There are roughly 100,000 clones in the sample; roughly 90% occur only once, and about 3.5% lies in the top ten. The sample was peripheral blood. Receptors were obtained from a woman aged 55-70 years with acute or convalescent COVID-19.

V and J are TRBV3-1 (or the pseudogene TRBV3-2) and TRBJ2-5; TRBD2 aligns across 12 bases. Germline V gives CDR1 LGHDT, CDR2 YNNKEL (reference sequence). Trimming cost V 0 bases and J 4 bases; bases outside gene matches: 9. This CDR3 spans 18 amino acids. CDR3 DNA: TGTGCCAGCAGCCAAGAGGGGGCTAGCGGGAGGGCCGGAGAGACCCAGTACTTC. Residues: CASSQEGASGRAGETQYF.

The chain has TRBV5-1 and TRBJ2-1, with 7 bases fitting TRBD2. This CDR3 spans 15 amino acids. In germline, CDR1 is SGHRS, CDR2 YFSETQ. Trimming at V came to 3 bases and at J to 5 bases, leaving 8 bases not matched to a gene. The CDR3 DNA sequence: TGCGCCAGCAGCTCCCATAGCGGGCGGGACAATGAGCAGTTCTTC. Residues: CASSSHSGRDNEQFF.

The rearrangement uses TRBV7-9 and TRBJ1-2, with a weak D call TRBD1 (5 bases). The germline CDR1 and CDR2 sequences are SEHNR and FQNEAQ (reference sequence). Trimming removed 1 base from V and 2 bases from J, with 8 bases in between. The CDR3 spans 14 residues. In DNA form, the CDR3 reads TGTGCCAGCAGCTTAGACGCAGGGAACTATGGCTACACCTTC. Encoded protein: CASSLDAGNYGYTF.

The rearrangement joins TRBV5-1 to TRBJ1-3; TRBD1 might be the D (6 bases). V was pared by 0 bases and J by 3 bases, with 13 bases between. This CDR3 is 16 amino acids long. Germline assignment: CDR1 SGHRS and CDR2 YFSETQ. This CDR3 reads CASSLAGGLYGNTIYF. The DNA of the CDR3 is TGCGCCAGCAGCTTGGCCGGGGGGCTGTATGGAAACACCATATATTTT.

The chain has TRBV10-3 and TRBJ2-1; 7 bases agree with TRBD2. The CDR3 contains 15 residues. V was pared by 1 base and J by 7 bases, with 7 bases of the junction left unmatched. The germline gives CDR1 ENHRY, CDR2 SYGVKD. The CDR3 is CAISEWASGYNEQFF. CDR3 sequence (DNA): TGTGCCATCAGTGAGTGGGCTAGCGGTTATAATGAGCAGTTCTTC.

V gene TRBV5-1 combines with J gene TRBJ2-5, with 9 bases fitting TRBD2. Germline CDR1 reads SGHRS; CDR2 reads YFSETQ. The CDR3 has 17 residues. Losses at the gene ends were 0 bases for V and 1 base for J; bases not matched to a gene: 7. The CDR3 DNA sequence: TGCGCCAGCAGCTTGGGACTAGCGGAGAACCCCCAAGAGACCCAGTACTTC. As protein: CASSLGLAENPQETQYF.

The chain joins TRBV9 to TRBJ2-1, with D hard to call. Trimming shortened V by 0 bases and J by 8 bases, and 12 bases separated the two germline ends. CDR1 SGDLS and CDR2 YYNGEE come from the germline V gene. The CDR3 has 14 amino acids. CDR3 protein: CASSVATGFDEQFF. In DNA form, the CDR3 reads TGTGCCAGCAGCGTAGCGACTGGGTTCGATGAGCAGTTCTTC.

This clone has more than one count but fewer than ten. The V and J genes are TRBV5-1 and TRBJ2-2, with a tentative D call TRBD1 (5 bases). With 3 bases removed from V and 0 bases from J, the gap between germline ends came to 12 bases. From germline, CDR1 is SGHRS and CDR2 YFSETQ. This CDR3 comprises 16 residues. CDR3 in DNA: TGCGCCAGCAGCTGGGGCGACAGACCGAACACCGGGGAGCTGTTTTTT. Protein sequence: CASSWGDRPNTGELFF.

A single count supports this clone. In DNA, the CDR3 is TGCGCCAGCAGCCAGACTAGCGGGAGGGCCGGGACCCAGTACTTC. It translates to CASSQTSGRAGTQYF. The rearrangement uses TRBV5-1 and TRBJ2-5; 14 bases match TRBD2. The CDR3 contains 15 residues. Looked up from germline, CDR1 is SGHRS and CDR2 is YFSETQ. After removal of 4 bases from V and 7 bases from J, the junction contained 6 bases not matched to a gene.

This chain joins TRBV3-1 (or the pseudogene TRBV3-2) and TRBJ2-7; 9 bases line up with TRBD2. Germline values: CDR1 LGHDT, CDR2 YNNKEL (reference sequence). The ends lost 4 bases at V and 1 base at J; junction bases unmatched: 2. CDR3 length: 14 residues. In DNA form, the CDR3 reads TGTGCCAGCAGCCTGACTAGCGGATCCTACGAGCAGTACGTC. Protein: CASSLTSGSYEQYV.

The chain combines TRBV6-5 with TRBJ1-1; D possibly corresponds to TRBD1 (5 bases). Deletions cut 4 bases from V and 1 base from J, with 13 bases between. In germline, CDR1 is MNHEY, CDR2 SVGAGI. The CDR3 extends over 15 amino acids. CDR3 DNA: TGTGCCAGCAGTTGGAGGGGCCTTGGGAACACTGAAGCTTTCTTT. The encoded protein is CASSWRGLGNTEAFF.

This chain connects TRBV27 to TRBJ2-3; 7 bases map to TRBD2. Germline trimming cut 3 bases from V and 9 bases from J; bases unmatched to any gene: 15. This CDR3 comprises 16 residues. Germline V CDR1 and CDR2: MNHEY, SMNVEV (reference sequence). The CDR3, as DNA: TGTGCCAGCAGTTTTGGTAGGGGACTATCGGTATCCACGCAGTATTTT. It translates to CASSFGRGLSVSTQYF.

The chain links TRBV9 to TRBJ1-3; D gene uncertain. CDR3 length: 15 amino acids. CDR1 is SGDLS and CDR2 is YYNGEE in the germline V gene. V lost 0 bases to trimming and J lost 4 bases, with 11 bases between them. Here the CDR3 reads CASSVGGREGNTIYF. CDR3 nucleotide sequence: TGTGCCAGCAGCGTAGGAGGCAGAGAGGGAAACACCATATATTTT. Looking up the rest from reference TRBV9 and TRBJ1-3 gives the full variable domain: DSGVTQTPKHLITATGQRVTLRCSPRSGDLSVYWYQQSLDQGLQFLIQYYNGEERAKGNILERFSAQQFPDLHSELNLSSLELGDSALYFCASSVGGREGNTIYFGEGSWLTVV.

This chain uses TRBV9 with TRBJ2-5; TRBD2 matches 7 bases. The CDR3 runs 15 residues. The junction had 11 bases not matched to a gene; V was cut back by 4 bases and J by 5 bases. Germline lookup yields CDR1 SGDLS and CDR2 YYNGEE. In nucleotides, the CDR3 is TGTGCCAGCAGCTCCCGTAGGACCGGGGGGGAGACCCAGTACTTC. It translates to CASSSRRTGGETQYF.

V is TRBV7-9 and J is TRBJ1-4; the D is unclear. Looked up from germline, CDR1 is SEHNR and CDR2 is FQNEAQ (reference sequence). This CDR3 spans 12 amino acids. V shed 5 bases and J shed 7 bases, with 8 bases lying between them. The CDR3: CASSDGPEKLFF. DNA of the CDR3: TGTGCCAGCAGCGATGGGCCTGAAAAACTGTTTTTT.

V usage is TRBV9 and J usage is TRBJ1-1; TRBD1 aligns across 8 bases. Trimming cost V 1 base and J 0 bases; bases outside gene matches: 8. Germline loops: CDR1 SGDLS, CDR2 YYNGEE. This CDR3 is 17 amino acids long. This CDR3 reads CASSVTGGEGMNTEAFF. The CDR3 DNA reads as TGTGCCAGCAGCGTAACAGGGGGTGAGGGAATGAACACTGAAGCTTTCTTT. The complete variable domain, with remaining parts taken from reference TRBV9 and TRBJ1-1, reads DSGVTQTPKHLITATGQRVTLRCSPRSGDLSVYWYQQSLDQGLQFLIQYYNGEERAKGNILERFSAQQFPDLHSELNLSSLELGDSALYFCASSVTGGEGMNTEAFFGQGTRLTVV.

The chain carries TRBV3-1 (or the pseudogene TRBV3-2) and TRBJ1-2; the D gene is possibly TRBD1 (5 bases). The CDR3 consists of 12 residues. Trimming pared 10 bases from V and 5 bases from J, leaving 14 bases between. The germline gives CDR1 LGHDT, CDR2 YNNKEL (reference sequence). Written as DNA, the CDR3 is TGTGCCACCCGGGACTTACTATATGGCTACACCTTC. Amino acids: CATRDLLYGYTF.

This sequence joins TRBV10-3 and TRBJ2-1; 10 bases line up with TRBD2. Unmatched junction bases numbered 7, after V lost 4 bases and J lost 7 bases. CDR3 size: 15 residues. The germline V gene has CDR1 ENHRY and CDR2 SYGVKD. The CDR3 DNA reads TGTGCCATCAGTGGTGCTAGCGGGAGTAGGAATGAGCAGTTCTTC. Its translation: CAISGASGSRNEQFF.

The chain combines TRBV13 with TRBJ2-3; D might be TRBD1 (5 bases). This CDR3 contains 15 residues. V was cut by 2 bases and J by 0 bases, with 9 bases left in between. Germline V gene lookup returns CDR1 PRHDT and CDR2 FYEKMQ (reference sequence). Written as DNA, the CDR3 is TGTGCCAGCAGCTTAAGGGGATCTAGCACAGATACGCAGTATTTT. Residues: CASSLRGSSTDTQYF.

The gene calls are TRBV6-1 and TRBJ1-2, with D hard to call. The CDR3 sequence is 13 residues long. Deletions cut 7 bases from V and 0 bases from J, with 9 bases between. Germline CDR1 MNHNS, CDR2 SASEGT. DNA of the CDR3: TGTGCCAGCAAGGAGGGAACTAACTATGGCTACACCTTC. Protein sequence: CASKEGTNYGYTF.

The chain links TRBV24-1 to TRBJ1-2; the D is unclear. The V and J ends lost 4 bases and 5 bases respectively, with 7 bases between them. CDR3 length equals 12 residues. CDR1 and CDR2 (germline): KGHDR, SFDVKD. CDR3 sequence (DNA): TGTGCCACCAGTGAATCCACTTATGGCTACACCTTC. Protein sequence: CATSESTYGYTF.

The chain recombines TRBV3-1 (or the pseudogene TRBV3-2) with TRBJ2-7, with TRBD1 matching 7 bases. This CDR3 has 13 amino acids. J gave up 5 bases and V 4 bases, and 5 bases lay outside the gene matches. Germline loops: CDR1 LGHDT, CDR2 YNNKEL (reference sequence). For the CDR3, the DNA is TGTGCCAGCAGCCCCCCGACAGGGAACGAGCAGTACTTC. Its protein product is CASSPPTGNEQYF.

The gene calls are TRBV6-5 and TRBJ2-3; D is possibly TRBD2 (6 bases). Germline assignment: CDR1 MNHEY and CDR2 SVGAGI. Trimming removed 5 bases from V and 7 bases from J, with 16 bases in between. There are 14 residues in the CDR3. The CDR3, as DNA: TGTGCCAGCAGTAATAGCGGATCCGCCAATACGCAGTATTTT. Residues: CASSNSGSANTQYF.

The CDR3 sequence is CASSFTSGSYNEQFF. For the CDR3, the DNA is TGTGCCAGCAGCTTTACTAGCGGGAGCTACAATGAGCAGTTCTTC. This chain joins TRBV11-2 and TRBJ2-1; 11 bases are a match to TRBD2. The CDR3 extends over 15 amino acids. V dropped 3 bases and J dropped 3; count of bases not matched to a gene: 1. CDR1 and CDR2 (germline): SGHAT, FQNNGV.